Presented here are 20 T cell receptor beta chains from one specimen sequenced in a study of blood T cell repertoires in COVID-19. Using immunoSEQ multiplex PCR, the repertoire was profiled, and TCRdb retains in-frame clones only, with some absent. Here the sample spans some 130,000 clones, around 83% being singletons. Sequencing was carried out using peripheral blood. These receptors were collected from a woman in her fifties or sixties with acute or convalescent COVID-19.

CDR3 protein: CASSQDPLAGAYEQFF. Here the CDR3 DNA reads TGCGCCAGCAGCCAAGATCCCTTGGCGGGTGCCTATGAGCAGTTCTTC. The gene calls are TRBV4-1 and TRBJ2-1, with D perhaps matching TRBD2 (5 bases). The CDR3 has 16 amino acids. The germline gives CDR1 MGHRA, CDR2 YSYEKL. The V gene lost 0 bases and the J gene lost 8 bases, with 17 bases spanning the gap.

The rearrangement links TRBV12-5 to TRBJ1-2, with TRBD1 identical over 7 bases. V lost 7 bases and J lost 5; bases outside the gene matches: 7. Germline lookup yields CDR1 LGHNT and CDR2 FRNRAP. This CDR3 has 13 amino acids. CDR3 sequence (DNA): TGTGCTAGTGCCTTCTCAGGGGGATATGGCTACACCTTC. This translates into CASAFSGGYGYTF.

J is TRBJ2-1 and V is TRBV6-4; 7 positions match TRBD2. CDR3 length: 15 residues. V lost 6 bases, J lost 5 bases, and 10 bases stayed unmatched. Germline loops: CDR1 MRHNA, CDR2 SNTAGT. This CDR3 is CASSQIGGENNEQFF. CDR3 DNA sequence: TGTGCCAGCAGCCAGATTGGGGGGGAAAACAATGAGCAGTTCTTC.

In its sample, this clone was seen many times. The chain is built from TRBV19 and TRBJ1-6; 8 bases are shared with TRBD1. In germline, CDR1 is LNHDA, CDR2 SQIVND (reference sequence). J gave up 7 bases and V 6 bases, and 5 bases lay outside the gene matches. The CDR3 contains 14 residues. The CDR3 loop is CASRDNRGNSPLHF. CDR3 sequence (DNA): TGTGCCAGTAGGGACAACAGGGGGAATTCACCCCTCCACTTT.

Here the CDR3 DNA reads TGTGCCAGCAGGCAGGGGCAGAGCTCTGGAAACACCATATATTTT. Amino acids: CASRQGQSSGNTIYF. This chain joins TRBV6-5 and TRBJ1-3; perhaps TRBD1 as D (6 bases). The germline CDR1 and CDR2 sequences are MNHEY and SVGAGI. V shed 6 bases and J shed 0 bases, with 12 bases lying between them. The CDR3 covers 15 residues.

V is TRBV7-2 and J is TRBJ1-3, with D unclear. Trimming pared 1 base from V and 0 bases from J, leaving 10 bases between. Germline V gene sequence: CDR1 SGHTA, CDR2 FQGNSA. This CDR3 region has 16 residues. CDR3 loop: CASSLGGTSSGNTIYF. The CDR3 DNA reads TGTGCCAGCAGCTTAGGTGGCACATCCTCTGGAAACACCATATATTTT.

V is TRBV19 and J is TRBJ1-1, with a weak D call TRBD1 (5 bases). Trimming took off 7 bases at V and 4 bases at J, with 13 bases between the two ends. Germline CDR1 is LNHDA and CDR2 is SQIVND (reference sequence). This CDR3 has 13 amino acids. CDR3 DNA: TGTGCCAGTAAAGGGACTCAGGGCACTGAAGCTTTCTTT. This translates into CASKGTQGTEAFF.

This clone occurred once. V is TRBV30 and J is TRBJ2-2, with a weak D call TRBD2 (6 bases). V lost 8 bases to trimming and J lost 0 bases, with 10 bases between them. This CDR3 has 13 amino acids. CDR1 and CDR2 from the germline V gene are GTSNPN and SVGIG (reference sequence). The CDR3 protein is CAGGRTNTGELFF. CDR3 coding DNA: TGTGCCGGAGGGAGAACGAACACCGGGGAGCTGTTTTTT.

V is TRBV11-2 and J is TRBJ2-1; D ambiguous. The CDR3 sequence is 14 residues long. V was shortened by 0 bases and J by 9 bases, with 12 bases between the two germline ends. Per the germline V gene, CDR1 is SGHAT and CDR2 is FQNNGV. The CDR3 nucleotides read TGTGCCAGCAGCTTAGAGCGTGGTAACGGTGAGCAGTTCTTC. The encoded protein is CASSLERGNGEQFF.

The J gene is TRBJ2-1, the V gene TRBV9; 16 bases fit TRBD2. This CDR3 contains 16 residues. Per germline, CDR1 SGDLS and CDR2 YYNGEE. The J segment lost 9 bases and the V segment lost 4 bases, leaving 7 bases of the junction unmatched. The CDR3 protein is CASSSGLAGGQGEQFF. The CDR3 region has the DNA TGTGCCAGCAGCTCGGGACTAGCGGGGGGGCAGGGTGAGCAGTTCTTC.

The chain uses TRBV28 and TRBJ2-7; perhaps TRBD1 as D (5 bases). The CDR3 loop spans 15 amino acids. V was clipped by 3 bases and J by 1 base, with 13 bases between them. Germline V gives CDR1 MDHEN, CDR2 SYDVKM. The CDR3 loop reads CASSFGAPASYEQYF. CDR3 nucleotide sequence: TGTGCCAGCAGTTTTGGGGCGCCCGCGTCCTACGAGCAGTACTTC.

This chain links TRBV6-5 with TRBJ1-4; D gene ambiguous. Germline lookup yields CDR1 MNHEY and CDR2 SVGAGI. This CDR3 spans 15 amino acids. Trimming left V 2 bases short and J 0 bases short, with 7 bases between. The CDR3 sequence: CASSYGEATNEKLFF. DNA of the CDR3: TGTGCCAGCAGTTACGGAGAAGCAACTAATGAAAAACTGTTTTTT.

This chain connects TRBV28 to TRBJ1-3; 8 bases align to TRBD1. The CDR3 consists of 15 residues. Germline V lookup: CDR1 MDHEN, CDR2 SYDVKM. Losses at the gene ends were 6 bases for V and 4 bases for J; bases not matched to a gene: 8. The CDR3 reads CASRTDTGGGNTIYF. For the CDR3, the DNA is TGTGCCAGCAGAACCGACACAGGGGGAGGAAACACCATATATTTT.

The chain employs TRBV19 and TRBJ1-3; no reliable D call. This CDR3 is 14 amino acids long. V was shortened by 1 base and J by 9 bases, with 13 bases between the two germline ends. CDR1 is LNHDA and CDR2 is SQIVND in the germline V gene (reference sequence). The chain's CDR3 is CASSIAAGPGTIYF. The CDR3 DNA reads as TGTGCCAGTAGTATAGCGGCAGGCCCCGGCACCATATATTTT. The full variable domain, its missing parts supplied by reference TRBV19 and TRBJ1-3, is DGGITQSPKYLFRKEGQNVTLSCEQNLNHDAMYWYRQDPGQGLRLIYYSQIVNDFQKGDIAEGYSVSREKKESFPLTVTSAQKNPTAFYLCASSIAAGPGTIYFGEGSWLTVV.

The J gene is TRBJ1-6, the V gene TRBV10-3, with a possible D match to TRBD1 (6 bases). Germline V gene data show CDR1 as ENHRY and CDR2 as SYGVKD. This CDR3 is 13 amino acids long. V was pared by 10 bases and J by 7 bases, with 14 bases between. Here the CDR3 reads CATRGGNNSPLHF. Here the CDR3 DNA reads TGTGCCACACGGGGGGGCAACAATTCACCCCTCCACTTT.

This clone was observed a single time. The chain uses TRBV5-1 and TRBJ1-5; weak D call: TRBD1 (5 bases). The V end was cut by 1 base, the J end by 6 bases, with 14 bases between. The CDR3 sequence is 15 residues long. Germline CDR1 SGHRS, CDR2 YFSETQ. Written as DNA, the CDR3 is TGCGCCAGCAGCTTGAACGCGGCGGGGGGTCAGCCCCAGCATTTT. Its protein product is CASSLNAAGGQPQHF.

This clone was counted only a few times. The chain employs TRBV5-1 and TRBJ2-7; 7 bases agree with TRBD1. Germline CDR1 reads SGHRS; CDR2 reads YFSETQ. CDR3 size: 15 residues. V dropped 4 bases and J dropped 2; count of bases not matched to a gene: 9. The CDR3 here is CASSREGASTYEQYF. DNA for the CDR3: TGCGCCAGCAGCCGAGAGGGGGCGTCAACCTACGAGCAGTACTTC.

The chain uses TRBV19 and TRBJ1-1; a weak D match, TRBD1 (5 bases). CDR1 is LNHDA, CDR2 SQIVND, per germline (reference sequence). V shed 3 bases and J shed 5 bases, with 13 bases lying between them. The CDR3 is 14 residues long. DNA for the CDR3: TGTGCCAGTAGTATCTCGACAGCCAGAACTGAAGCTTTCTTT. Protein product: CASSISTARTEAFF.

This chain joins TRBV5-6 and TRBJ1-2; 8 bases are shared with TRBD1. CDR1 SGHDT and CDR2 YYEEEE come from the germline V gene. This CDR3 is built from 14 residues. Losses at the gene ends were 4 bases for V and 5 bases for J; bases not matched to a gene: 7. CDR3 loop: CASSVDRAVYGYTF. DNA for the CDR3: TGTGCCAGCAGCGTGGACAGGGCTGTATATGGCTACACCTTC.

This clone turned up a few times. The chain is built from TRBV10-1 and TRBJ2-2; maybe TRBD1 (5 bases). The CDR3 runs 15 residues. V dropped 4 bases and J dropped 7 bases, with 16 bases sitting between them. Germline CDR1 and CDR2: WNHNN and SYGVQD (reference sequence). In DNA, the CDR3 is TGCGCCAGCAGTGTGGCTCAGGGCGGCGGCGGGGAGCTGTTTTTT. It encodes CASSVAQGGGGELFF.